Below, 32 T cell receptor beta chains from the same sample are listed, as sequenced in a study of cytomegalovirus exposure and HLA in healthy donors. PCR primers comprised 60 Vbeta and 13 Jbeta primers. The data were produced by immunoSEQ multiplex PCR, yet TCRdb's version contains in-frame clones alone and is incomplete. The repertoire holds 180,000 or so clones, with over 65% as singletons. Specimen: PBMCs. Source of these receptors: a man aged 18 to 30 in good health and CMV-seronegative.

The sample holds one count of this clone. The gene calls are TRBV7-6 and TRBJ1-4; D ambiguous. The CDR3 totals 16 residues. V gave up 2 bases and J gave up 3 bases, with 13 bases separating them. CDR1 SGHVS and CDR2 FNYEAQ come from the germline V gene. CDR3 in amino acids: CASSLNGVNPNEKLFF. The CDR3 DNA follows: TGTGCCAGCAGCTTAAACGGGGTTAATCCTAATGAAAAACTGTTTTTT.

The chain employs TRBV7-9 and TRBJ2-5, with a weak D call TRBD1 (5 bases). V lost 4 bases to trimming and J lost 4 bases, with 22 bases between them. Germline V gene data show CDR1 as SEHNR and CDR2 as FQNEAQ (reference sequence). The CDR3 extends over 17 amino acids. CDR3 in amino acids: CASSSRGSGIHRETQYF. The DNA of the CDR3 is TGTGCCAGCAGCTCCCGTGGATCAGGGATACATCGAGAGACCCAGTACTTC.

This clone was picked up a small number of times. V usage is TRBV5-6 and J usage is TRBJ1-1; maybe TRBD1 (5 bases). Deletions cut 0 bases from V and 2 bases from J, with 8 bases between. This CDR3 is 14 amino acids long. Germline CDR1 reads SGHDT; CDR2 reads YYEEEE. The CDR3 sequence: CASSLGQPNTEAFF. The CDR3 DNA reads TGTGCCAGCAGCTTGGGACAGCCTAACACTGAAGCTTTCTTT.

The chain has TRBV7-8 and TRBJ2-1; 7 positions agree with TRBD2. V trimming: 3 bases; J trimming: 8 bases; junction bases outside the gene matches: 10. CDR1 is SGHVS, CDR2 FQNEAQ, per germline. The CDR3 runs 15 residues. CDR3 bases: TGTGCCAGCAGCTTTGCGGCGGGAGCGTTCGATGAGCAGTTCTTC. Translated, it gives CASSFAAGAFDEQFF.

The chain joins TRBV4-1 to TRBJ2-7; D is ambiguous. V was trimmed by 5 bases and J by 2 bases, leaving 13 bases between them. The CDR3 spans 14 residues. CDR1 MGHRA and CDR2 YSYEKL come from the germline V gene. The CDR3 loop is CASSDGELTYEQYF. CDR3 DNA sequence: TGCGCCAGCAGCGACGGAGAACTAACCTACGAGCAGTACTTC.

This clone was observed a few times. The chain uses TRBV4-1 and TRBJ2-2, with 10 bases that match TRBD2. Germline-derived CDR1 and CDR2 are MGHRA and YSYEKL. With V trimmed by 0 bases and J by 4 bases, 11 bases remained unmatched. The CDR3 extends over 19 amino acids. This CDR3 reads CASSQEELAGPRGTGELFF. The CDR3 nucleotides are TGCGCCAGCAGCCAAGAGGAACTAGCGGGACCTCGAGGCACCGGGGAGCTGTTTTTT.

The rearrangement links TRBV25-1 to TRBJ1-2; D uncertain. This CDR3 spans 14 amino acids. Germline assignment: CDR1 MGHDK and CDR2 SYGVNS. V shed 4 bases and J shed 3 bases, with 12 bases lying between them. DNA of the CDR3: TGTGCCAGCAGTGCCGGCGGGAGCTACTATGGCTACACCTTC. It encodes CASSAGGSYYGYTF.

V and J are TRBV11-1 and TRBJ1-2; TRBD1 might be the D (5 bases). Trimming left V 0 bases short and J 3 bases short, with 14 bases between. The CDR3 runs to 16 residues. Germline V gives CDR1 SGHAT, CDR2 FQDESV (reference sequence). DNA of the CDR3: TGTGCCAGCAGCTTAGCGACAGCTCCCTCCTACTATGGCTACACCTTC. Translated, it gives CASSLATAPSYYGYTF.

A few counts support this clone. The chain employs TRBV6-6 and TRBJ1-5; the D gene is possibly TRBD1 (6 bases). The CDR3 totals 13 residues. With 8 bases removed from V and 7 bases from J, the gap between germline ends came to 15 bases. Looked up from germline, CDR1 is MNHNY and CDR2 is SVGAGI (reference sequence). CDR3 nucleotides: TGTGCCAGCCAAACAGGGATGGGGCAGCCCCAGCATTTT. It yields the protein CASQTGMGQPQHF.

The chain couples TRBV23-1 to TRBJ1-2; no definite D call. TRBV23-1 is annotated as an ORF whose role is uncertain. The V end was cut by 6 bases, the J end by 4 bases, with 15 bases between. This CDR3 spans 14 amino acids. Here the CDR3 reads CASRHHITIYGYTF. Here the CDR3 DNA reads TGCGCCAGCAGACACCACATCACAATCTATGGCTACACCTTC.

The chain couples TRBV29-1 to TRBJ1-4; D unclear. V was shortened by 8 bases and J by 10 bases, with 14 bases between the two germline ends. This CDR3 is built from 11 residues. Germline CDR1 reads SQVTM; CDR2 reads ANQGSEA. The CDR3 spells CSTGGWGKLFF. As DNA, the CDR3 is TGCAGCACCGGAGGGTGGGGAAAACTGTTTTTT. Variable domain in full (rest from reference TRBV29-1 and TRBJ1-4): SAVISQKPSRDICQRGTSLTIQCQVDSQVTMMFWYRQQPGQSLTLIATANQGSEATYESGFVIDKFPISRPNLTFSTLTVSNMSPEDSSIYLCSTGGWGKLFFGSGTQLSVL.

This clone was detected only a few times. The chain is built from TRBV4-3 and TRBJ2-3; 8 bases align to TRBD2. This CDR3 has 19 amino acids. The V gene end was trimmed by 1 base and the J gene end by 1 base; junction bases not matched to a gene: 13. Germline loops: CDR1 LGHNA, CDR2 YSLEER. CDR3 amino acids: CASSQGVKWREERTDTQYF. CDR3 sequence (DNA): TGCGCCAGCAGCCAAGGGGTCAAGTGGCGGGAGGAACGCACAGATACGCAGTATTTT.

This clone appeared a few times. The rearrangement uses TRBV4-3 and TRBJ2-1, with 8 bases lining up with TRBD2. CDR3 length: 16 residues. Germline CDR1 is LGHNA and CDR2 is YSLEER. The junction had 7 bases not matched to a gene; V was cut back by 4 bases and J by 2 bases. The CDR3 loop reads CASSPALAGPYNEQFF. The CDR3 DNA follows: TGCGCCAGCAGCCCCGCGCTAGCGGGCCCCTACAATGAGCAGTTCTTC.

V and J are TRBV4-3 and TRBJ2-3, with D possibly TRBD2 on 7 matching bases. The CDR3 length is 16 residues. Trimming took 0 bases from V and 2 from J, leaving 12 bases between them. The germline gives CDR1 LGHNA, CDR2 YSLEER. CDR3 in amino acids: CASSQDGGRVTDTQYF. The DNA for the CDR3 is TGCGCCAGCAGCCAAGACGGGGGGCGGGTCACAGATACGCAGTATTTT.

J is TRBJ1-2 and V is TRBV5-1, with D possibly matching TRBD1 (6 bases). Trimming shortened V by 0 bases and J by 7 bases, and 13 bases separated the two germline ends. This CDR3 has 14 amino acids. CDR1 and CDR2 (germline): SGHRS, YFSETQ. The CDR3 DNA reads TGCGCCAGCAGCTTGGTCCCCCTACAGGGTGGCTACACCTTC. Amino acids: CASSLVPLQGGYTF.

The chain has TRBV9 and TRBJ1-2; 7 bases map to TRBD1. The V gene's germline CDR1 is SGDLS and CDR2 YYNGEE. The CDR3 has 15 amino acids. V gave up 0 bases and J gave up 4 bases; unmatched junction bases: 6. The CDR3 DNA reads TGTGCCAGCAGCGTAGAGCAGGGGGACGTCTATGGCTACACCTTC. Encoded protein: CASSVEQGDVYGYTF.

V is TRBV27 and J is TRBJ2-1, with D perhaps matching TRBD1 (5 bases). This CDR3 comprises 15 residues. The germline gives CDR1 MNHEY, CDR2 SMNVEV (reference sequence). V dropped 0 bases and J dropped 5 bases, with 11 bases sitting between them. CDR3 bases: TGTGCCAGCAGTTTATCGCCGACAGTAAACAATGAGCAGTTCTTC. Its protein product is CASSLSPTVNNEQFF.

The chain recombines TRBV5-4 with TRBJ2-1; D not certain. Germline V CDR1 and CDR2: SGHNT, YYREEE (reference sequence). With 0 bases removed from V and 2 bases from J, the gap between germline ends came to 9 bases. CDR3 size: 15 residues. The CDR3 sequence: CASSLGQHTYNEQFF. CDR3 sequence (DNA): TGTGCCAGCAGCTTGGGTCAACATACCTACAATGAGCAGTTCTTC.

This clone was counted a few times. The V call is TRBV13, the J call TRBJ2-1; D possibly corresponds to TRBD2 (6 bases). The V gene's germline CDR1 is PRHDT and CDR2 FYEKMQ (reference sequence). Trimming shortened V by 1 base and J by 9 bases, and 7 bases separated the two germline ends. This CDR3 comprises 12 residues. The CDR3, as DNA: TGTGCCAGCAGCTTAGACGGGGGTGAGCAGTTCTTC. Residues: CASSLDGGEQFF.

This clone was picked up a small number of times. This rearrangement joins TRBV6-5 to TRBJ2-7; TRBD2 matches at 8 bases. This CDR3 has 13 amino acids. CDR1 is MNHEY and CDR2 is SVGAGI in the germline V gene. V was clipped by 8 bases and J by 5 bases; unmatched bases: 8. The CDR3 region is CASGSGVKHEQYF. The CDR3 DNA is TGTGCCAGCGGTAGCGGGGTAAAACACGAGCAGTACTTC.

Only one count was recorded for this clone. This rearrangement joins TRBV19 to TRBJ2-1; TRBD2 agrees at 9 bases. The CDR3 runs to 17 residues. The V and J ends lost 9 bases and 1 base, in that order; junction bases with no gene match: 13. Germline V gives CDR1 LNHDA, CDR2 SQIVND (reference sequence). CDR3 sequence reads: CASTPLGAGGSYNEQFF. The CDR3 region has the DNA TGTGCCAGCACCCCCCTCGGAGCGGGGGGTTCCTACAATGAGCAGTTCTTC.

The rearrangement links TRBV1 to TRBJ2-1; no check of the table's D call, TRBD2, against the DNA was made. TRBV1 is labeled a pseudogene. CDR3 length equals 12 residues. This CDR3 reads CTSSDGTNEQFF. The CDR3, as DNA: TGCACCAGCAGCGACGGGACTAATGAGCAGTTCTTC.

The chain is built from TRBV29-1 and TRBJ2-1, with 8 bases that match TRBD2. V lost 4 bases and J lost 6; bases outside the gene matches: 11. CDR1 and CDR2 from the germline V gene are SQVTM and ANQGSEA. The CDR3 spans 15 residues. Written as DNA, the CDR3 is TGCAGCGTTGCTGCGCCCGGGACTAGGACCAATGAGCAGTTCTTC. Amino acid sequence: CSVAAPGTRTNEQFF.

The J gene is TRBJ2-1, the V gene TRBV7-2, with TRBD2 matching over 9 bases. This CDR3 has 16 amino acids. The germline V gene has CDR1 SGHTA and CDR2 FQGNSA. V was clipped by 0 bases and J by 9 bases; unmatched bases: 9. The CDR3 nucleotides are TGTGCCAGCAGCTTAGCGTACGGCGGGGGGGCGGGTGAGCAGTTCTTC. Translation: CASSLAYGGGAGEQFF.

V is TRBV4-3 and J is TRBJ2-7; 10 nucleotides line up with TRBD2. Germline assignment: CDR1 LGHNA and CDR2 YSLEER. CDR3 length: 18 amino acids. With V trimmed by 0 bases and J by 0 bases, 8 bases remained unmatched. The CDR3 protein is CASSQEIPSGGFSYEQYF. Here the CDR3 DNA reads TGCGCCAGCAGCCAAGAAATACCTAGCGGGGGTTTCTCCTACGAGCAGTACTTC.

This clone was detected only a few times. The V and J genes are TRBV7-2 and TRBJ2-7; TRBD2 agrees at 7 bases. CDR1 and CDR2 from the germline V gene are SGHTA and FQGNSA. CDR3 length equals 14 residues. V was clipped by 1 base and J by 5 bases; unmatched bases: 5. The CDR3 here is CASSLVGGTDEQYF. Here the CDR3 DNA reads TGTGCCAGCAGCTTAGTGGGGGGGACCGACGAGCAGTACTTC.

The chain has TRBV7-2 and TRBJ2-2, with 7 bases that match TRBD1. This CDR3 has 16 residues. Germline lookup yields CDR1 SGHTA and CDR2 FQGNSA. Germline trimming cut 2 bases from V and 0 bases from J; bases unmatched to any gene: 3. The CDR3 sequence is CASSLKGAANTGELFF. CDR3 bases: TGTGCCAGCAGCTTAAAGGGGGCGGCGAACACCGGGGAGCTGTTTTTT.

The gene calls are TRBV10-3 and TRBJ1-1, with D possibly TRBD1 on 6 matching bases. V was shortened by 3 bases and J by 1 base, with 9 bases between the two germline ends. This CDR3 has 14 residues. Germline lookup yields CDR1 ENHRY and CDR2 SYGVKD. The CDR3 spells CAISDIRGNTEAFF. CDR3 coding DNA: TGTGCCATCAGTGATATCAGGGGGAACACTGAAGCTTTCTTT.

This clone was counted once. The sample carries other DNA sequences with the same CDR3. The chain has TRBV6-5 and TRBJ2-7, with 7 bases aligning to TRBD1. Losses at the gene ends were 5 bases for V and 0 bases for J; bases not matched to a gene: 4. The CDR3 contains 14 residues. Germline V gene lookup returns CDR1 MNHEY and CDR2 SVGAGI. Here the CDR3 reads CASSPRDSSYEQYF. CDR3 in DNA: TGTGCCAGCAGTCCCCGGGACAGCTCCTACGAGCAGTACTTC.

Only a few counts were recorded for this clone. This sequence joins TRBV5-1 and TRBJ2-7; TRBD1 agrees at 8 bases. The germline V gene encodes CDR1 SGHRS and CDR2 YFSETQ. V trimming: 4 bases; J trimming: 5 bases; junction bases outside the gene matches: 14. CDR3 length equals 16 residues. DNA for the CDR3: TGCGCCAGCAGCCTGCAATCCGGGACAGGATTAAACGAGCAGTACTTC. Translation gives CASSLQSGTGLNEQYF. The full variable domain, completed using reference TRBV5-1 and TRBJ2-7, is KAGVTQTPRYLIKTRGQQVTLSCSPISGHRSVSWYQQTPGQGLQFLFEYFSETQRNKGNFPGRFSGRQFSNSRSEMNVSTLELGDSALYLCASSLQSGTGLNEQYFGPGTRLTVT.

This clone was observed a handful of times. V gene TRBV6-5 combines with J gene TRBJ1-5; the D is unclear. The CDR3 loop spans 13 amino acids. V lost 5 bases and J 10 bases, leaving 15 bases between the germline ends. Germline CDR1 is MNHEY and CDR2 is SVGAGI. CDR3 amino acids: CASSLTRGNPQHF. CDR3 sequence (DNA): TGTGCCAGCAGTCTCACCCGGGGAAACCCCCAGCATTTT.

The V and J genes are TRBV4-2 and TRBJ1-2; D may be TRBD1 (6 bases). Germline V CDR1 and CDR2: LGHNA, YNFKEQ. This CDR3 comprises 16 residues. Trimming took 3 bases from V and 1 from J, leaving 15 bases between them. The DNA of the CDR3 is TGTGCCAGCAGCCATATAAGGGGGGGGGATAACTATGGCTACACCTTC. The encoded protein is CASSHIRGGDNYGYTF.